This T cell receptor beta chain stems from a study of technical replicates of blood from a few donors. Profiled with immunoSEQ multiplex PCR; TCRdb holds only in-frame clones, not every one. The sample lists 87,000 or so clones; around 93% were seen once. The CDR3 consists of 13 residues. The V and J ends lost 0 bases and 3 bases respectively, with 3 bases between them. Germline CDR1 reads MNHEY; CDR2 reads SVGAGI. Worth noting for this clone: The sample carries other DNA sequences with the same CDR3.

Sequencing was carried out using T cells isolated from PBMCs. The clonotype comes from a human donor in good health. J is TRBJ1-5 and V is TRBV6-5; no definite D call. The CDR3, as DNA: TGTGCCAGCAGTTACTCGGCCAATCAGCCCCAGCATTTT. As protein: CASSYSANQPQHF.